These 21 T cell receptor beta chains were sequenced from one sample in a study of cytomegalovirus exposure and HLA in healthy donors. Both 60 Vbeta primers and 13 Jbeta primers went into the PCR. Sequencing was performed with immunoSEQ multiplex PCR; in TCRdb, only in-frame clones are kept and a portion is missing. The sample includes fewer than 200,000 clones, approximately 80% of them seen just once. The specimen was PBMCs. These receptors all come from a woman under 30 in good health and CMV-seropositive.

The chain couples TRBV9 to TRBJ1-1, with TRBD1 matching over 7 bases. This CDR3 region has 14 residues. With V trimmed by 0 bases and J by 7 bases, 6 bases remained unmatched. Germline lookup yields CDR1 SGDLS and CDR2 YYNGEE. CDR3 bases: TGTGCCAGCAGCGTAGCCGGGACAGCGGTTGAAGCTTTCTTT. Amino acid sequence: CASSVAGTAVEAFF.

CDR3 amino acids: CASSSSGLAGGIANVLTF. The CDR3 coding sequence is TGTGCCAGCAGCTCCTCGGGACTAGCGGGGGGGATTGCCAACGTCCTGACTTTC. The chain links TRBV13 to TRBJ2-6, with 16 bases aligning to TRBD2. CDR1 is PRHDT and CDR2 is FYEKMQ in the germline V gene (reference sequence). V shed 4 bases and J 7 bases; nucleotides not matched to a gene: 7. CDR3 length: 18 amino acids.

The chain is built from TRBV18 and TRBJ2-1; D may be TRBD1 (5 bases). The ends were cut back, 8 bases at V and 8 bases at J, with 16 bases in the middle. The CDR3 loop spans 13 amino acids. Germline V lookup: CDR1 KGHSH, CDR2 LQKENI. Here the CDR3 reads CASHKQGADEQFF. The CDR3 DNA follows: TGTGCCAGCCATAAACAAGGGGCAGATGAGCAGTTCTTC.

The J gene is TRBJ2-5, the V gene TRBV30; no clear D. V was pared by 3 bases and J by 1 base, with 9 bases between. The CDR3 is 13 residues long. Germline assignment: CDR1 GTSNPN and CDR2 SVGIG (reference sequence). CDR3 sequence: CAWSGTVQETQYF. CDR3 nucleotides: TGTGCCTGGAGCGGAACAGTCCAAGAGACCCAGTACTTC.

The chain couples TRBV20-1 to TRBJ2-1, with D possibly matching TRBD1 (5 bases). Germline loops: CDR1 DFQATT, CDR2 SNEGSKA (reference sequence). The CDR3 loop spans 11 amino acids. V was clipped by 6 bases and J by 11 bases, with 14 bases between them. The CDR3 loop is CSAMQGLQQFF. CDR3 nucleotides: TGCAGTGCGATGCAGGGTCTTCAGCAGTTCTTC.

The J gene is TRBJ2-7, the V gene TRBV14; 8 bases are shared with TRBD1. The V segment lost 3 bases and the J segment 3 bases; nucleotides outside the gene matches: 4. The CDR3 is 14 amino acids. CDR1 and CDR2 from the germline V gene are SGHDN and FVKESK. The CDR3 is CASSHEDRVYEQYF. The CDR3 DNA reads TGTGCCAGCAGCCACGAGGACAGGGTCTACGAGCAGTACTTC.

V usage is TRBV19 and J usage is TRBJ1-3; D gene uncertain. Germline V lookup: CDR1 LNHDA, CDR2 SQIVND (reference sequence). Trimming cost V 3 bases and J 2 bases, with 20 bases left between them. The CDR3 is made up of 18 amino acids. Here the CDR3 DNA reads TGTGCCAGTAGTATGGAGCACGGTATTCGGTCAACTGGAAACACCATATATTTT. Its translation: CASSMEHGIRSTGNTIYF.

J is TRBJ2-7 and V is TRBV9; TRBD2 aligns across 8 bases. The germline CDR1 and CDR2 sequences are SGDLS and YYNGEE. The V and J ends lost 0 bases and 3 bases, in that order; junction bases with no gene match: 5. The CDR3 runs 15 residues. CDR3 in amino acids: CASSVDGSGIYEQYF. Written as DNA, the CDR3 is TGTGCCAGCAGCGTAGATGGTAGCGGGATCTACGAGCAGTACTTC. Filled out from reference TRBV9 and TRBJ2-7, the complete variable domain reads DSGVTQTPKHLITATGQRVTLRCSPRSGDLSVYWYQQSLDQGLQFLIQYYNGEERAKGNILERFSAQQFPDLHSELNLSSLELGDSALYFCASSVDGSGIYEQYFGPGTRLTVT.

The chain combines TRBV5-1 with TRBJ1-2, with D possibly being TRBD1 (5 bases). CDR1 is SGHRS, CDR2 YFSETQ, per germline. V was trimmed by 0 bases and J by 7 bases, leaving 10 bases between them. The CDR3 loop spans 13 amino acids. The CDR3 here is CASSLAGGGGYTF. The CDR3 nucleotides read TGCGCCAGCAGCTTGGCCGGGGGGGGTGGCTACACCTTC.

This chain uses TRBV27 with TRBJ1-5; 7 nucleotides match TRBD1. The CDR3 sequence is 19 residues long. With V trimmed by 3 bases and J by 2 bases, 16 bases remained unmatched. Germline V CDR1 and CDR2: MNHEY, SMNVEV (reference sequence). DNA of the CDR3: TGTGCCAGCAGTTTGTATGGACGGGGACAGATAACTCGCAATCAGCCCCAGCATTTT. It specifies CASSLYGRGQITRNQPQHF.

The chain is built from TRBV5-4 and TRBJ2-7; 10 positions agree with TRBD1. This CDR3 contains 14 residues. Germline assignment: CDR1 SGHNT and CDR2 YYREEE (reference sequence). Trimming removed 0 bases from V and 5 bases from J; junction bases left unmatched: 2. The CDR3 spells CASSLGGQGNEQYF. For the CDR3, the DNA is TGTGCCAGCAGCTTGGGGGGACAGGGGAACGAGCAGTACTTC.

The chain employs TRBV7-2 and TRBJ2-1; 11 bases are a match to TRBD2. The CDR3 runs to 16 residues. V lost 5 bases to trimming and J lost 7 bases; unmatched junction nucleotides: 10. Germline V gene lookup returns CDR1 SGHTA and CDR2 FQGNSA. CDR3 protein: CASSRTPGLAVNEQFF. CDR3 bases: TGTGCCAGCAGCCGTACTCCGGGACTAGCGGTAAATGAGCAGTTCTTC.

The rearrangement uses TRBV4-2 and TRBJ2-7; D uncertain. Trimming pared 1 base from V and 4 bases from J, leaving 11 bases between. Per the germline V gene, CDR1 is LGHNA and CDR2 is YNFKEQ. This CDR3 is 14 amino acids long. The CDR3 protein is CASSQGAPGYEQYF. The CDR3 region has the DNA TGTGCCAGCAGCCAAGGGGCCCCTGGATACGAGCAGTACTTC.

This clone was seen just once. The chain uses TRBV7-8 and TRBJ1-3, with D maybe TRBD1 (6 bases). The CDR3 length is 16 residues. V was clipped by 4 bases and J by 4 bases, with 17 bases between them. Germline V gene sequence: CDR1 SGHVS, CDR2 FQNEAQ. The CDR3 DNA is TGTGCCAGCAGCTCCCCCCGGATGGGGGCAGGAAACACCATATATTTT. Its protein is CASSSPRMGAGNTIYF.

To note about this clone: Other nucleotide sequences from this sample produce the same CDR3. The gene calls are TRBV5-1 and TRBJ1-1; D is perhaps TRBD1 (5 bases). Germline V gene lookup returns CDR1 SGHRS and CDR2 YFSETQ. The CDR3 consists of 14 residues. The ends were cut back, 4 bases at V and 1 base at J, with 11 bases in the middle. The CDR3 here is CASSPRGGNTEAFF. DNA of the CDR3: TGCGCCAGCAGCCCCCGGGGGGGGAACACTGAAGCTTTCTTT.

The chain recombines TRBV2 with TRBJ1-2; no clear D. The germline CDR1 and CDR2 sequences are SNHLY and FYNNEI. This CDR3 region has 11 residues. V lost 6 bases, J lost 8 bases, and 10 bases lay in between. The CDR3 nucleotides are TGTGCCAGCAGCAAAATGGAGGGCTACACCTTC. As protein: CASSKMEGYTF.

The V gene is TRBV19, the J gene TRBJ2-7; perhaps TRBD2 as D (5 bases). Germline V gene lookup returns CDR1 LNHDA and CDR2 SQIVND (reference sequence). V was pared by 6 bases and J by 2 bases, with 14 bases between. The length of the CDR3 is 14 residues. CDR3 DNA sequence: TGTGCCAGTAGCTCCGACCCGGGGACCTACGAGCAGTACTTC. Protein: CASSSDPGTYEQYF.

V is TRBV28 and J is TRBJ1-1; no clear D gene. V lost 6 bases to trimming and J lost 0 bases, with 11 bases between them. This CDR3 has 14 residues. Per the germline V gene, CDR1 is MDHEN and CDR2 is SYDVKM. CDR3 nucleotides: TGTGCCAGCAGCCATCAGGCCATGAACACTGAAGCTTTCTTT. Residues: CASSHQAMNTEAFF.

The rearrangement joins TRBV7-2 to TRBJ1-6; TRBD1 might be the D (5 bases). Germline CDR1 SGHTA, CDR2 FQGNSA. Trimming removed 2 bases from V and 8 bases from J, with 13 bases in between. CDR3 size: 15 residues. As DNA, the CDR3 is TGTGCCAGCAGCTTAAGGGTGGGAGGGGATTCACCCCTCCACTTT. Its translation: CASSLRVGGDSPLHF.

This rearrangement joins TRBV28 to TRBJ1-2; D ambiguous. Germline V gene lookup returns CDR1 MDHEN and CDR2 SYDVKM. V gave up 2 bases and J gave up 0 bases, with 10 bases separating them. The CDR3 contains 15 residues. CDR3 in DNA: TGTGCCAGCAGTTTACGGGGAGCAGCTAACTATGGCTACACCTTC. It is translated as CASSLRGAANYGYTF.

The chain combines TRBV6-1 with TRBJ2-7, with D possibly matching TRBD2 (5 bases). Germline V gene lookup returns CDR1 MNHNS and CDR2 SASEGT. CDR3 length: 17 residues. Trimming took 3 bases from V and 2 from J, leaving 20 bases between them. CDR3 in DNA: TGTGCCAGCAGTGATTTTTGGGGTGGGGAGAGAACCTACGAGCAGTACTTC. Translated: CASSDFWGGERTYEQYF.